Given below is one TCR beta chain in context. These data belong to a study of T cell changes during pregnancy in multiple sclerosis. Produced via immunoSEQ multiplex PCR; TCRdb's table is partial and in-frame only. The sample consists of some 59,000 clones, just over 90% of them appearing once. Germline CDR1 SQVTM, CDR2 ANQGSEA. V trimming: 4 bases; J trimming: 7 bases; junction bases outside the gene matches: 5. The CDR3 sequence is 14 residues long. The chain has TRBV29-1 and TRBJ1-5; 12 nucleotides align to TRBD1. The receptor was derived from a female donor with multiple sclerosis, enrolled in a pregnancy study. The source was peripheral blood, collected in the second trimester of pregnancy. CDR3 amino acids: CSVAGTGGEQPQHF. The DNA of the CDR3 is TGCAGCGTTGCAGGGACAGGGGGCGAGCAGCCCCAGCATTTT.